This entry features one T cell receptor beta chain sequence. What it recognizes is unknown. A second roughly 7 to 12 cycle PCR used barcoded and J-beta primers. From each sample, at least 3 million paired-end reads containing CDR3 were obtained. TCRdb re-called the 5' RACE reads with MiXCR, one entry per CDR3 protein. Of about 560,000 distinct CDR3 sequences detected, roughly a quarter appear once; the ten largest clones hold 3% to 4%. The data originate from a study of blood T cells in healthy people across ages. Germline assignment: CDR1 MNHEY and CDR2 SMNVEV (reference sequence). The CDR3 covers 15 residues. Study findings and constraints: Conclusively comparing naive with antigen-experienced cells was impossible with unsorted PBMCs.

The sample was also linked to a second study, of T cells of mothers and their children.

The clonotype comes from a boy aged 2 to 10 in good health. V and J are TRBV27 and TRBJ2-5; TRBD1 matches 8 bases. The J call may be mistaken, given a closer DNA end match to TRBJ2-1. The source material was blood. The CDR3 is CASSFRQGPSNEQFF. CDR3 bases: TGTGCCAGCAGTTTTAGACAGGGGCCCAGCAATGAGCAGTTCTTC.